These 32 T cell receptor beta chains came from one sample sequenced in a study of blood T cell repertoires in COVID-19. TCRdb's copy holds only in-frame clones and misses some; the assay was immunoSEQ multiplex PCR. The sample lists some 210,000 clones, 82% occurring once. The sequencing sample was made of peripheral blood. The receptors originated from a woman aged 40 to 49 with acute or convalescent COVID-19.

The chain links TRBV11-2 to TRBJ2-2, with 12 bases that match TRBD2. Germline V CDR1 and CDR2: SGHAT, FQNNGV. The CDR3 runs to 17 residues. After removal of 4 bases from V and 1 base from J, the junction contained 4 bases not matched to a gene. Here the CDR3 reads CASSSTSGSRNTGELFF. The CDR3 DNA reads TGTGCCAGCAGCTCGACTAGCGGGAGCAGGAACACCGGGGAGCTGTTTTTT.

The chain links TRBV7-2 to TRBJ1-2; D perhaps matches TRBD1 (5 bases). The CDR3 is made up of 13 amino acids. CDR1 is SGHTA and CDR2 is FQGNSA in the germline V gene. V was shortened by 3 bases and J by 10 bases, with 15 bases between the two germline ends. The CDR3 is CASSLGGPPHYTF. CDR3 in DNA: TGTGCCAGCAGCTTGGGGGGTCCTCCCCACTACACCTTC.

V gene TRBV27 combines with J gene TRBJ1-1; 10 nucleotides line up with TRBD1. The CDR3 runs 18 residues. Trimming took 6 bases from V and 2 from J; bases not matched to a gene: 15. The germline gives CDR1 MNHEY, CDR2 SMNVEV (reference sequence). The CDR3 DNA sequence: TGTGCCAGCAGGAGAGGTTCGGGACAGGGGCCTTTTAACACTGAAGCTTTCTTT. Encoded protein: CASRRGSGQGPFNTEAFF.

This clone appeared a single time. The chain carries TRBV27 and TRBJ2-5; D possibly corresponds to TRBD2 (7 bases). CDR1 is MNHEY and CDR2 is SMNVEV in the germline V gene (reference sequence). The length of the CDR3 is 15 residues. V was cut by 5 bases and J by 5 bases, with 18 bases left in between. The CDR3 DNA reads TGTGCCAGCAGTAACCGAGGGGGGGGAGGGGAGACCCAGTACTTC. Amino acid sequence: CASSNRGGGGETQYF.

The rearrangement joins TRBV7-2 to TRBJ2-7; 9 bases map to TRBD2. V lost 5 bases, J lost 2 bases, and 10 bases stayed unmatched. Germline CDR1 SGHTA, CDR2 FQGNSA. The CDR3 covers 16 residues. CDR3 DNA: TGTGCCAGCAGCCCCAGCGTCAGCGGGGGGACCTACGAGCAGTACTTC. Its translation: CASSPSVSGGTYEQYF.

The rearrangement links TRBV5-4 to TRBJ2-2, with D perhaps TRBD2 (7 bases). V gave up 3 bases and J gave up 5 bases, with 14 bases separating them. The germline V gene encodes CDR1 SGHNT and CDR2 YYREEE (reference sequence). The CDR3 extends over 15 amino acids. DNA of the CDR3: TGTGCCAGCAGCTGGGGGCTAGCGGTTACCGGGGAGCTGTTTTTT. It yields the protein CASSWGLAVTGELFF.

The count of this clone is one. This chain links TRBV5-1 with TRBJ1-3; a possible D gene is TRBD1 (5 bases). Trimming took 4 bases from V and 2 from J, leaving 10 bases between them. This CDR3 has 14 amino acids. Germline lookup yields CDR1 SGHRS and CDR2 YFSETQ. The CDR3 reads CASSQGVTGNTIYF. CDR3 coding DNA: TGCGCCAGCAGCCAGGGTGTAACTGGAAACACCATATATTTT.

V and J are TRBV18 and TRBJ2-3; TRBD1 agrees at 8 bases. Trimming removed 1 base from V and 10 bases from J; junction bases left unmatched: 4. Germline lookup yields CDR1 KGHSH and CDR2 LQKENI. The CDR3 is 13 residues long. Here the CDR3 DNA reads TGTGCCAGCTCACCACGACAGGGGTTCGCGCAGTATTTT. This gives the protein CASSPRQGFAQYF.

This CDR3 reads CASSLAAGEADTQYF. In nucleotides, the CDR3 is TGTGCCAGCAGCTTAGCGGCGGGAGAGGCAGATACGCAGTATTTT. This chain links TRBV7-2 with TRBJ2-3, with TRBD2 matching over 7 bases. Germline loops: CDR1 SGHTA, CDR2 FQGNSA. V was pared by 0 bases and J by 4 bases, with 4 bases of the junction left unmatched. The CDR3 spans 15 residues.

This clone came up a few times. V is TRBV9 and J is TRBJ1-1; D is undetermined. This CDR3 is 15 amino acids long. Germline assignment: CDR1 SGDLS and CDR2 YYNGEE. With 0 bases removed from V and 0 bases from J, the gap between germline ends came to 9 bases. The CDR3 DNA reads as TGTGCCAGCAGCGTAGACCGGGGTTTGAACACTGAAGCTTTCTTT. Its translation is CASSVDRGLNTEAFF. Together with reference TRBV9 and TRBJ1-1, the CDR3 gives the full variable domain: DSGVTQTPKHLITATGQRVTLRCSPRSGDLSVYWYQQSLDQGLQFLIQYYNGEERAKGNILERFSAQQFPDLHSELNLSSLELGDSALYFCASSVDRGLNTEAFFGQGTRLTVV.

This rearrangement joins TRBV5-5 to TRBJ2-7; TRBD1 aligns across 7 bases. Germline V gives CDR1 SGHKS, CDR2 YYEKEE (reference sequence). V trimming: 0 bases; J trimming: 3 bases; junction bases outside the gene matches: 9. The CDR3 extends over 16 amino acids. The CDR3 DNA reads TGTGCCAGCAGCTTGGGGCCCACAGGGGTGGGCTACGAGCAGTACTTC. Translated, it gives CASSLGPTGVGYEQYF.

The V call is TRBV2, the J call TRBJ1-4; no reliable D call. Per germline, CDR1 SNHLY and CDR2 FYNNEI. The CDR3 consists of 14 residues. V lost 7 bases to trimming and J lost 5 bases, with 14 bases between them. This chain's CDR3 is CASKEFRLNEKLFF. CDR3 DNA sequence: TGTGCCAGCAAGGAGTTTCGGTTAAATGAAAAACTGTTTTTT.

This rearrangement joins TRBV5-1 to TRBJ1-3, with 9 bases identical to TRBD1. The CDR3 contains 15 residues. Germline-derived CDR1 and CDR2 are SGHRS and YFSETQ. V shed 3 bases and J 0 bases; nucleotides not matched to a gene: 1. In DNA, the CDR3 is TGCGCCAGCAGCTGGGGACAGGGCTCTGGAAACACCATATATTTT. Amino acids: CASSWGQGSGNTIYF.

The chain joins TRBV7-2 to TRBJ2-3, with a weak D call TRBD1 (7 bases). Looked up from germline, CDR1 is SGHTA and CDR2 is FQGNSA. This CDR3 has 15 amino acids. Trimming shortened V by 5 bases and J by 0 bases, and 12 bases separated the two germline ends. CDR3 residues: CASSGGTASTDTQYF. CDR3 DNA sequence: TGTGCCAGCAGCGGGGGGACAGCTAGCACAGATACGCAGTATTTT.

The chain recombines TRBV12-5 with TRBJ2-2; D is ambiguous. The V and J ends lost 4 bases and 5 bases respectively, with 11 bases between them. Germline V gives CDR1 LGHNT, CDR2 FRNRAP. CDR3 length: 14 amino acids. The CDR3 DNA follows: TGTGCTAGTGGTTCTCCCCCAACTACCGGGGAGCTGTTTTTT. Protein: CASGSPPTTGELFF.

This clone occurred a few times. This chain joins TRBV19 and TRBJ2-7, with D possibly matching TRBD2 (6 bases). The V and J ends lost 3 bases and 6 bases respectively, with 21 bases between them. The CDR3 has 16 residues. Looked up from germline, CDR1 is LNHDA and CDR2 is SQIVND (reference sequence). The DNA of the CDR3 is TGTGCCAGTAGTATTCTTCCCGGGACTGAGAGGTTCGAGCAGTACTTC. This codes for CASSILPGTERFEQYF.

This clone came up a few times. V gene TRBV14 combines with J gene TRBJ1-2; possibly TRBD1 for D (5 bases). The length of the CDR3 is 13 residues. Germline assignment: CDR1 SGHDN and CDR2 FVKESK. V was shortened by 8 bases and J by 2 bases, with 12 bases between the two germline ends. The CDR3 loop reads CASYDSLNYGYTF. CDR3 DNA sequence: TGTGCCAGCTATGACAGCCTAAACTATGGCTACACCTTC.

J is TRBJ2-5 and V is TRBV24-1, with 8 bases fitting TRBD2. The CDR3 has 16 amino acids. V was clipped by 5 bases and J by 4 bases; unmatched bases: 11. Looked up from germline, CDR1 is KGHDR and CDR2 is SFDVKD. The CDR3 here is CATSAPRLAGLETQYF. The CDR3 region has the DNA TGTGCCACCAGTGCTCCCCGATTAGCGGGATTAGAGACCCAGTACTTC.

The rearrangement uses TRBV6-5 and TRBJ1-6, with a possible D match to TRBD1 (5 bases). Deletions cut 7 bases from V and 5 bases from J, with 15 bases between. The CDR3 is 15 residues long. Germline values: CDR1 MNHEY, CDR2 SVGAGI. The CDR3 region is CASTELGRDNSPLHF. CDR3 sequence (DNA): TGTGCCAGCACCGAGTTAGGCAGGGATAATTCACCCCTCCACTTT.

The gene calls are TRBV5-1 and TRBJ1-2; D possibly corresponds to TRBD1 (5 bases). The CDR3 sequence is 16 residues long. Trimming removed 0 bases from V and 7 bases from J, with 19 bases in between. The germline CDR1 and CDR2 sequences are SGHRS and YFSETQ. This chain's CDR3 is CASSLAVGGILRGYTF. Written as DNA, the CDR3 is TGCGCCAGCAGCTTGGCGGTCGGGGGTATACTTCGTGGCTACACCTTC.

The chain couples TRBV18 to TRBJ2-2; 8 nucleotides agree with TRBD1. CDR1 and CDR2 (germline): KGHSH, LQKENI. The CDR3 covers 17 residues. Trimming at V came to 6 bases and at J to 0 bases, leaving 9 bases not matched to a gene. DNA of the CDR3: TGTGCCAGCTCTCCCTTTAGGACAGGGACGAACACCGGGGAGCTGTTTTTT. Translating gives CASSPFRTGTNTGELFF.

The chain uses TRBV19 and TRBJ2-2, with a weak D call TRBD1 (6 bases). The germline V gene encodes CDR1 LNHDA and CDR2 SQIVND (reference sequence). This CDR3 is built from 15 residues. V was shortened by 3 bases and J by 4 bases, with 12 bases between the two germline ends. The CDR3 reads CASSILTGSTGELFF. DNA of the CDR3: TGTGCCAGTAGTATCTTAACAGGGTCCACCGGGGAGCTGTTTTTT.

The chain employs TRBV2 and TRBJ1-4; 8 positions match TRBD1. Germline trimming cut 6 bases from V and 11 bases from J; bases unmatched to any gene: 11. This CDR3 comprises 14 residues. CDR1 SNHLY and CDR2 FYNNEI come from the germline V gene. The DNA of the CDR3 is TGTGCCAGCAGACCTGACAGGGGAATCGCGAAACTGTTTTTT. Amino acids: CASRPDRGIAKLFF.

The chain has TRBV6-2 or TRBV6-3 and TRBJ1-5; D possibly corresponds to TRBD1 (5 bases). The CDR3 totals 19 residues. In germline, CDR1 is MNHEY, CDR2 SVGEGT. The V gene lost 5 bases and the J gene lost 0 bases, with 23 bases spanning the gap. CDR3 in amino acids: CASSPQTPAGGYSNQPQHF. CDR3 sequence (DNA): TGTGCCAGCAGTCCCCAGACCCCAGCGGGGGGGTATAGCAATCAGCCCCAGCATTTT.

The CDR3 nucleotides read TGTGCCAGCATTAGGACAGCGGCCCTGGATCAGCCCCAGCATTTT. Translation: CASIRTAALDQPQHF. This chain connects TRBV6-5 to TRBJ1-5, with D perhaps TRBD1 (6 bases). The CDR3 covers 15 residues. Per germline, CDR1 MNHEY and CDR2 SVGAGI. Trimming took off 7 bases at V and 5 bases at J, with 18 bases between the two ends.

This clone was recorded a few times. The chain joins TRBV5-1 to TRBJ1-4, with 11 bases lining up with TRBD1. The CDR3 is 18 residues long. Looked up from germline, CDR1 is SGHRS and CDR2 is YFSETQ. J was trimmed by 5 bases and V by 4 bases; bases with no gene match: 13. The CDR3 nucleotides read TGCGCCAGCAGCGTCACATCACTCCGGGACAGGGGGAATGAAAAACTGTTTTTT. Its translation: CASSVTSLRDRGNEKLFF.

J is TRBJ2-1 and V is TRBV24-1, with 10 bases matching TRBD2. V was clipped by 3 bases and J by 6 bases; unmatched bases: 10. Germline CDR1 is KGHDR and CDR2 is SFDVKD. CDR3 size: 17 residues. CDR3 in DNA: TGTGCCACCAGTGATAGTCGGGCTAGCGGGAGTTCCAATGAGCAGTTCTTC. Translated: CATSDSRASGSSNEQFF.

The CDR3 reads CASSGELVSGNTIYF. CDR3 DNA: TGTGCCAGTAGCGGGGAACTCGTATCTGGAAACACCATATATTTT. The chain couples TRBV19 to TRBJ1-3; D is unclear. The V end lost 6 bases, the J end lost 1 base, and 13 bases lay between the germline ends. The CDR3 spans 15 residues. The germline V gene encodes CDR1 LNHDA and CDR2 SQIVND (reference sequence).

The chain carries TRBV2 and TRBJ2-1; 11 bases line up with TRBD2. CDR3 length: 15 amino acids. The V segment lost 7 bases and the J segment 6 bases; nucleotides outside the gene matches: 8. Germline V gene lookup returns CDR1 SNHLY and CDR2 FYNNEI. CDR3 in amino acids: CASNRLAGLGNEQFF. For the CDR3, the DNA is TGTGCCAGCAATCGACTAGCGGGATTGGGCAATGAGCAGTTCTTC.

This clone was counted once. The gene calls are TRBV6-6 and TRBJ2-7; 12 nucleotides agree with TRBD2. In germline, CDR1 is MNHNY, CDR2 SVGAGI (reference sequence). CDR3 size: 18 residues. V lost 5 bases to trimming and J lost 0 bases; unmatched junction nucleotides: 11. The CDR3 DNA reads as TGTGCCAGCAGTCAGACTAGCGGGAGCACACTTTCCTCCTACGAGCAGTACTTC. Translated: CASSQTSGSTLSSYEQYF.

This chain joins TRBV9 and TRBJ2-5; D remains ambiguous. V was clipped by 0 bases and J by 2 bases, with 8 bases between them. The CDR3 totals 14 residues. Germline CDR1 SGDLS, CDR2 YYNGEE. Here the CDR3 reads CASSVGADQETQYF. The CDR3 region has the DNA TGTGCCAGCAGCGTAGGGGCAGATCAAGAGACCCAGTACTTC.

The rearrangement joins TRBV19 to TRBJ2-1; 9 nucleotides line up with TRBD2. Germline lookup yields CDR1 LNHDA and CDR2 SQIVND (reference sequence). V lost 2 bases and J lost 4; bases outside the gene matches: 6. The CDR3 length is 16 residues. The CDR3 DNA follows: TGTGCCAGTAGTATACAACTAGCGGGCCAATACAATGAGCAGTTCTTC. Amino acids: CASSIQLAGQYNEQFF.